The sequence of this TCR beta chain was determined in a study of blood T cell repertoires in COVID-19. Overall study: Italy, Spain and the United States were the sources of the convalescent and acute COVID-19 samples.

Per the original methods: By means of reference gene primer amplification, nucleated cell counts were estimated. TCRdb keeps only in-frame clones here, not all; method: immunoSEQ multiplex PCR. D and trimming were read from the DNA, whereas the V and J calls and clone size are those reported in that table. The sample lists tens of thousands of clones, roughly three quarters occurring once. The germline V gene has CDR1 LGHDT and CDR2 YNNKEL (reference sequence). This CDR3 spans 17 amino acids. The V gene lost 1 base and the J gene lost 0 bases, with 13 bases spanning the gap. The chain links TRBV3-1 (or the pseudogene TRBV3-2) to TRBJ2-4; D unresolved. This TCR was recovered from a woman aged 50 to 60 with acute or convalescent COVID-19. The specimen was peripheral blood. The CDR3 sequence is CASSQVHKRQAKNIQYF. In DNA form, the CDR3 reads TGTGCCAGCAGCCAAGTGCACAAGCGTCAAGCCAAAAACATTCAGTACTTC.